The rows below give T cell receptor beta chains drawn from one sample of a study of T-cell memory formation after mild COVID-19. TCRdb reanalysed the 5' RACE reads using MiXCR and keeps one entry per CDR3 protein. This table holds around 390,000 distinct CDR3 sequences, approximately 16% found once. The sequenced material came from PBMCs or a T cell subset sorted from them (not recorded which). The receptors originated from a man aged 18 to 29 who had mild COVID-19 (a few samples of this study predate the infection). Cell type and time point are not known. Both conserved end residues are part of each CDR3. D genes are given only for firm matches. Not all rows give a size; the values are once, few, many and, for expanded clones, a class.

CDR3aa	CDR3nt	abundance	d_gene	v_gene	j_gene
CASTRQGARTEAFF	TGTGCCAGCACCCGGCAGGGGGCCCGAACTGAAGCTTTCTTT	NA	TRBD1	TRBV28	TRBJ1-1
CASSPPSVLGGYTF	TGTGCCAGCAGCCCCCCGTCGGTGCTAGGTGGCTACACCTTC	few	NA	TRBV7-2	TRBJ1-2
CASSEDGIKRAWGTRSYGYTF	TGTGCCAGCAGTGAAGACGGAATAAAAAGGGCTTGGGGCACTAGATCGTATGGCTACACCTTC	few	NA	TRBV6-1	TRBJ1-2
CSALYREPYEQYF	TGCAGTGCTCTTTACAGGGAACCCTACGAGCAGTACTTC	NA	NA	TRBV20-1	TRBJ2-7
CASSLIGQGAETQYF	TGTGCCAGCAGCTTAATTGGGCAGGGCGCCGAGACCCAGTACTTC	few	NA	TRBV7-2	TRBJ2-5
CSASLGSNEKLFF	TGCAGTGCAAGCTTGGGGTCTAATGAAAAACTGTTTTTT	few	NA	TRBV20-1	TRBJ1-4
CSVGGGREETQYF	TGCAGCGTTGGAGGGGGCCGGGAAGAGACCCAGTACTTC	NA	TRBD1	TRBV29-1	TRBJ2-5
CASSYGRSTDTQYF	TGTGCCAGCAGTTACGGTCGTAGCACAGATACGCAGTATTTT	NA	NA	TRBV6-5	TRBJ2-3
CASSLERDGYSYTFYGYTF	TGCGCCAGCAGCTTGGAAAGGGACGGTTATTCCTACACTTTTTATGGCTACACCTTC	NA	NA	TRBV5-1	TRBJ1-2
CASSLLAGGRTDTQYF	TGTGCCAGCAGTTTACTAGCGGGGGGCCGCACAGATACGCAGTATTTT	NA	TRBD2	TRBV12-3/TRBV12-4	TRBJ2-3
CSASDIAGEFTNEQFF	TGCAGTGCTTCTGATATAGCGGGGGAATTTACAAATGAGCAGTTCTTC	NA	TRBD2	TRBV20-1	TRBJ2-1
CASSSGVNEQYF	TGTGCCAGCAGCTCCGGGGTGAACGAGCAGTACTTC	few	NA	TRBV7-9	TRBJ2-7
CASSTTLASETQYF	TGTGCCAGCAGTACAACCCTAGCGTCAGAGACCCAGTACTTC	NA	NA	TRBV12-3/TRBV12-4	TRBJ2-5
CASSGLAAGELFF	TGTGCCAGCTCTGGACTAGCCGCCGGGGAGCTGTTTTTT	NA	TRBD2	TRBV11-3	TRBJ2-2
CSARDRDESPLHF	TGCAGTGCTAGGGACAGGGATGAATCACCCCTCCACTTT	few	TRBD1	TRBV20-1	TRBJ1-6
CASSMGTGGDYGYTF	TGTGCCAGCAGCATGGGGACAGGGGGCGACTATGGCTACACCTTC	NA	TRBD1	TRBV6-5	TRBJ1-2
CASSLGAGEPTDTQYF	TGTGCCAGCAGCTTAGGTGCGGGGGAGCCCACAGATACGCAGTATTTT	few	TRBD2	TRBV7-2	TRBJ2-3
CASSLLVGDHSPLHF	TGTGCCAGCAGTCTCCTCGTCGGGGATCATTCACCCCTCCACTTT	few	NA	TRBV27	TRBJ1-6
CSARVQGYHTEAFF	TGCAGTGCTAGAGTTCAGGGGTACCACACTGAAGCTTTCTTT	NA	NA	TRBV20-1	TRBJ1-1
CAGSRQGLGQPQHF	TGTGCCGGCAGCCGACAGGGGTTAGGTCAGCCCCAGCATTTT	few	TRBD1	TRBV7-2	TRBJ1-5
CSASPRGQGYEQYF	TGCAGTGCTAGTCCCAGGGGACAGGGTTACGAGCAGTACTTC	NA	TRBD1	TRBV20-1	TRBJ2-7
CASSAPQGIETQYF	TGTGCCAGCAGTGCCCCCCAGGGGATAGAGACCCAGTACTTC	few	NA	TRBV2	TRBJ2-5
CASSVIWTGAGELFF	TGTGCCAGCAGCGTAATATGGACAGGGGCCGGGGAGCTGTTTTTT	few	TRBD1	TRBV7-9	TRBJ2-2
CASHPIGTSYTGELFF	TGTGCCAGCCACCCAATTGGGACTAGCTACACCGGGGAGCTGTTTTTT	NA	TRBD2	TRBV4-2	TRBJ2-2
CASSLEPGRDTQYF	TGTGCCAGCAGCTTAGAGCCGGGGCGGGATACGCAGTATTTT	NA	NA	TRBV7-2	TRBJ2-3
CSAPWVSSYNEQFF	TGCAGTGCTCCCTGGGTCAGCTCCTACAATGAGCAGTTCTTC	NA	NA	TRBV20-1	TRBJ2-1
CASSVVGATNEKLFF	TGCGCCAGCAGCGTCGTGGGTGCAACTAATGAAAAACTGTTTTTT	few	NA	TRBV5-1	TRBJ1-4
CASSNTGGGDEQFF	TGCGCCAGCAGCAACACCGGGGGGGGCGATGAGCAGTTCTTC	NA	TRBD2	TRBV5-1	TRBJ2-1
CASRHRGDTGELFF	TGTGCCAGCCGCCACAGGGGGGACACCGGGGAGCTGTTTTTT	few	TRBD1	TRBV7-9	TRBJ2-2
CSAVRGTNEQFF	TGCAGCGCAGTTCGGGGGACCAATGAGCAGTTCTTC	few	NA	TRBV29-1	TRBJ2-1
CAISPNPQPLDTQYF	TGTGCCATCTCGCCAAACCCCCAGCCGCTAGATACGCAGTATTTT	few	NA	TRBV6-5	TRBJ2-3
CASSLEFGGTGANVLTF	TGCGCCAGCAGCTTGGAGTTTGGGGGGACTGGGGCCAACGTCCTGACTTTC	few	NA	TRBV5-1	TRBJ2-6
CASSLADSLNQPQHF	TGTGCCAGCAGTTTAGCGGACAGCCTAAATCAGCCCCAGCATTTT	few	NA	TRBV12-3/TRBV12-4	TRBJ1-5